The rows below give T cell receptor beta chains drawn from one sample of a study of blood T cell repertoires in COVID-19. Sequencing used immunoSEQ multiplex PCR; TCRdb keeps in-frame clones, though not all of them. The table lists about 150,000 clones, around 80% of them singletons. Specimen: peripheral blood. These receptors were obtained from a man aged 55-75 years with acute or convalescent COVID-19. Each CDR3 is given with its conserved first and last residue. The D gene is left open where the match is weak. Expanded clones are given a class, and other clones once, few, many or no size at all.

clone_size j_call v_call d_call cdr3_nt cdr3_aa
. TRBJ2-6 TRBV6-5 TRBD1 TGTGCCACCGGGACAGGGGGCGTTGGGGCCAACGTCCTGACTTTC CATGTGGVGANVLTF
once TRBJ2-1 TRBV7-3 . TGTGCCGAGAGGGAGCCAGCTTCGTATGAGCAGTTCTTC CAEREPASYEQFF
. TRBJ2-5 TRBV5-8 TRBD2 TGTGCCAGCAGCTGGGCCGGGACTAGCGTTCAAGAGACCCAGTACTTC CASSWAGTSVQETQYF
. TRBJ2-7 TRBV15 . TGTGCCACCAGCAGAGATCGAATAGGAGCCCTGAGCGAGCAGTACTTC CATSRDRIGALSEQYF
. TRBJ2-7 TRBV2 . TGTGCCAGCAGAGATGACAGGTTCTACGAGCAGTACTTC CASRDDRFYEQYF
. TRBJ2-3 TRBV7-2 . TGTGCCGATCGGGTAGCAAGCACAGATACGCAGTATTTT CADRVASTDTQYF
. TRBJ2-3 TRBV19 . TGTGCCAGTAGTAACCGTCCACGGAGCACAGATACGCAGTATTTT CASSNRPRSTDTQYF
. TRBJ1-1 TRBV10-2 . TGCGCCGCCTGGGGGCGGAGAGGTGTTAAGGCGGACACTGAAGCTTTCTTT CAAWGRRGVKADTEAFF
. TRBJ2-7 TRBV19 TRBD1 TGTGCCAGTAGTAAGGACAGGGGGATCCTCTACGAGCAGTACTTC CASSKDRGILYEQYF
. TRBJ1-5 TRBV28 . TGTGCCAGCAGTCCGGGCGGGGGAGCGGGTCAGCCCCAGCATTTT CASSPGGGAGQPQHF
. TRBJ2-1 TRBV6-5 TRBD1 TGTGCCAGCAGTTACCAACTCGGACAGGGGCGTGAGCAGTTCTTC CASSYQLGQGREQFF
few TRBJ2-7 TRBV5-4 TRBD1 TGTGCCAGCAGCTTCAGGGGGTCCTACGAGCAGTACTTC CASSFRGSYEQYF
. TRBJ1-2 TRBV4-1 . TGCGCCAGCAGCCACCACAGGGAGCCCTTCTATGGCTACACCTTC CASSHHREPFYGYTF
. TRBJ2-5 TRBV9 . TGTGCCAGCAGCTCCCGGGACAAACAAGAGACCCAGTACTTC CASSSRDKQETQYF
. TRBJ2-3 TRBV27 . TGTGCCAGCAGTTTATCATATAGCGGCTTCACAGATACGCAGTATTTT CASSLSYSGFTDTQYF
. TRBJ2-5 TRBV2 TRBD2 TGTGCCAGCAGTGTCAGCGGGAGTTGGGAGACCCAGTACTTC CASSVSGSWETQYF
. TRBJ2-7 TRBV3-1/TRBV3-2 TRBD1 TGTGCCAGCAGCCAAAAGGGACAGGGGCGCGAGCAGTACTTC CASSQKGQGREQYF